What follows are 9 T cell receptor beta chains derived from one specimen sequenced in a study of siplizumab effects on memory and regulatory T cells. Only in-frame clones appear in the TCRdb table, and some are missing; sequencing was by immunoSEQ multiplex PCR. The sample comprises around 95,000 clones, about 94% of which are singletons, and 1% to 1.5% rests with the top ten. Sequenced: non-Treg CD4+ T cells sorted from blood. The receptors originated from a human donor in good health.

This chain joins TRBV5-1 and TRBJ2-2; 10 bases align to TRBD1. CDR3 length: 18 residues. Germline V CDR1 and CDR2: SGHRS, YFSETQ. V lost 0 bases to trimming and J lost 2 bases; unmatched junction nucleotides: 7. The CDR3 loop reads CASSLVYGTGVNTGELFF. The CDR3 bases are TGCGCCAGCAGCTTGGTTTATGGGACAGGGGTTAACACCGGGGAGCTGTTTTTT.

This clone was observed a single time. The chain has TRBV19 and TRBJ1-2; D uncertain. CDR1 LNHDA and CDR2 SQIVND come from the germline V gene (reference sequence). The CDR3 covers 12 residues. The V end was cut by 8 bases, the J end by 1 base, with 8 bases between. The CDR3 nucleotides read TGTGCCAGTTCGGTCGTTAACTATGGCTACACCTTC. This sequence encodes CASSVVNYGYTF.

The chain combines TRBV19 with TRBJ1-1; no clear D gene. V lost 3 bases and J 6 bases, leaving 14 bases between the germline ends. The CDR3 runs 14 residues. Germline V lookup: CDR1 LNHDA, CDR2 SQIVND (reference sequence). The CDR3 DNA is TGTGCCAGTAGTATGCTCGGGGTAGGCCCTGAAGCTTTCTTT. The encoded protein is CASSMLGVGPEAFF.

The rearrangement uses TRBV5-1 and TRBJ2-2; a weak D match, TRBD2 (6 bases). The CDR3 consists of 17 residues. Germline CDR1 and CDR2: SGHRS and YFSETQ. Trimming took 4 bases from V and 1 from J, leaving 17 bases between them. The CDR3 here is CASSLTPGSGNTGELFF. CDR3 in DNA: TGCGCCAGCAGCCTCACGCCCGGTAGCGGGAACACCGGGGAGCTGTTTTTT.

Regarding this clone: Compared with germline, one end of the junction differs, possibly owing to a read error. The chain employs TRBV7-9 and TRBJ1-3; possible D gene TRBD1, 6 bases. This CDR3 contains 12 residues. The germline V gene encodes CDR1 SEHNR and CDR2 FQNEAQ (reference sequence). The CDR3 sequence: CASSLAQTGSAF. The CDR3 nucleotides read TGTGCCAGCAGCTTAGCCCAGACAGGTTCGGCGTTT.

The rearrangement uses TRBV5-1 and TRBJ2-3; D gene ambiguous. The CDR3 covers 12 residues. V lost 4 bases and J 0 bases, leaving 3 bases between the germline ends. Germline loops: CDR1 SGHRS, CDR2 YFSETQ. CDR3 in DNA: TGCGCCAGCAGCCTAAGCACAGATACGCAGTATTTT. This sequence encodes CASSLSTDTQYF.

Remarks on this clone: A read error may account for a junction end that differs from germline. V gene TRBV6-5 combines with J gene TRBJ2-7; no reliable D call. The CDR3 length is 12 residues. Germline V gene lookup returns CDR1 MNHEY and CDR2 SVGAGI. This CDR3 reads CASSPSRYQQYF. CDR3 DNA: TGTGCCAGCAGTCCGTCCCGCTACCAGCAGTACTTC.

The chain couples TRBV6-1 to TRBJ1-2; 11 bases line up with TRBD1. The J segment lost 7 bases and the V segment lost 5 bases, leaving 6 bases of the junction unmatched. Germline V gene sequence: CDR1 MNHNS, CDR2 SASEGT. The CDR3 has 14 amino acids. DNA of the CDR3: TGTGCCAGCAGTCCGGACAGGGGGCTTGCTGGCTACACCTTC. Translating it yields CASSPDRGLAGYTF.

The chain has TRBV30 and TRBJ2-5, with unresolved D. The CDR3 is made up of 14 amino acids. The ends were cut back, 3 bases at V and 1 base at J, with 12 bases in the middle. The V gene's germline CDR1 is GTSNPN and CDR2 SVGIG (reference sequence). The chain's CDR3 is CAWSLDTFQETQYF. CDR3 sequence (DNA): TGTGCCTGGAGCCTAGACACTTTCCAAGAGACCCAGTACTTC.